This T cell receptor (beta chain) originates from a study of patients and donors after allogeneic stem cell transplantation. This clonotype was counted a few times. MiXCR, applied by TCRdb to the RT-PCR reads, yields one record per CDR3 protein. Of some 880,000 distinct CDR3 sequences listed, about 20% are singletons. V was pared by 5 bases and J by 7 bases, with 21 bases between. The CDR3 totals 15 residues. Sequenced input: blood, either unsorted or a sorted T cell fraction (not recorded which). This clonotype was obtained from a human donor who was either an allogeneic HSCT recipient or a stem cell or donor lymphocyte infusion donor (not recorded which). It is not recorded whose cells these are; they may come from a transplant donor. This chain uses TRBV12-3 or TRBV12-4 with TRBJ2-7; D is perhaps TRBD2 (6 bases). The CDR3 DNA reads TGTGCCAGCAGTCCTCTAGGGGAGGCCCTCCGGGAGCAGTACTTC. Protein: CASSPLGEALREQYF.